This T cell receptor (beta chain) was recovered during a study of CXCR4 blockade with PD-1 therapy in pancreatic cancer. Study-level findings and limits: Sequencing covered TCRbeta chains only, not alpha chains. Clone frequency correlated with its number of distinct nucleotide rearrangements. Tumor clonality averaged about 0.14 versus 0.054 in healthy blood, not predicting survival.

Patients who provided the archived tumor blocks had not received neoadjuvant therapy before surgery. Assay: immunoSEQ multiplex PCR; the TCRdb copy retains only in-frame clones and omits some. Counted here are about 4,800 clones, around 62% occurring once; the ten biggest clones make up over 11%. Details on this clone: What it binds is not known.

CDR1 and CDR2 (germline): MDHEN, SYDVKM. V was pared by 5 bases and J by 4 bases, with 7 bases of the junction left unmatched. The CDR3 consists of 14 residues. The clonotype originates from a human donor with pancreatic ductal adenocarcinoma. The chain couples TRBV28 to TRBJ2-7; 8 positions match TRBD1. Material: tumor tissue. This CDR3 reads CASSPETGVYEQYF. The CDR3 DNA reads TGTGCCAGCAGTCCGGAGACAGGGGTGTACGAGCAGTACTTC.